This TCR beta chain came from a study of T cells after yellow fever vaccination. 5'RACE template switching generated TCR cDNA, adding a universal primer site and UMIs. TCRdb ran MiXCR on the 5' RACE reads and lists one entry per CDR3 protein. Of roughly 150,000 distinct CDR3 sequences listed, about 7% were seen once; the top ten hold 2.5% to 3%. This CDR3 comprises 13 residues. Germline CDR1 reads DFQATT; CDR2 reads SNEGSKA (reference sequence). V lost 8 bases and J lost 2, with 15 bases in between. This clonotype was counted at least ten times. The receptor comes from a man aged 18 to 30 who received the YFV17D yellow fever vaccine. This sample comprised CD4+ T cells sorted from PBMCs, obtained 4 to 6 days after the first yellow fever vaccination. This rearrangement joins TRBV20-1 to TRBJ2-5; possible D gene TRBD1, 6 bases. The CDR3 DNA sequence: TGCAGTCCCAGCCCTGGACAGCAAGAGACCCAGTACTTC. Its protein is CSPSPGQQETQYF.